Here is one T cell receptor (beta chain) with its context. Its target is unknown. Expressed TCRB transcripts were sequenced, since all the RNA that had been isolated was reverse transcribed. TCRdb keeps only in-frame clones here, not all; method: immunoSEQ multiplex PCR. The sample carries approximately 250,000 clones, roughly 15% recorded once. The sample belongs to a study of beta chain features in type 1 diabetes. Study-wide context: Patients were similar to healthy donors in age and gender (as well as in cell yields).

Naive, central memory, regulatory and stem cell-like memory cells within the CD4+ compartment were sorted using CD45RO/CCR7/CD25/CD127/CD95/CD27. CDR1 is SQVTM and CDR2 is ANQGSEA in the germline V gene. V shed 4 bases, J shed 2 bases, and the junction held 3 bases outside the gene matches. The CDR3 has 13 amino acids. General study findings and limits: Within the patient group, naive, central memory and Treg TCRB repertoires appeared more similar to each other than within healthy donors.

Sequencing input: naive CD4+ T cells from blood. This sequence originates from a woman aged 40-49 years in good health. V gene TRBV29-1 combines with J gene TRBJ2-3, with TRBD1 matching 7 bases. The DNA of the CDR3 is TGCAGCGTTGTGGGACAGATCACAGATACGCAGTATTTT. It specifies CSVVGQITDTQYF.